This is a list of T cell receptor beta chains from one sample in a study of blood T cells in healthy people across ages. In TCRdb, the 5' RACE reads were re-called with MiXCR into one record per CDR3 protein. The data show about 680,000 distinct CDR3 sequences, with about half seen just once and under 35% held by the top ten. The sample taken for sequencing was blood. The receptors were sampled from a woman aged 55-75 years in good health. CDR3s include the opening cysteine and the closing phenylalanine or tryptophan. D genes are given only for firm matches. For some rows the clone size is stated as once, few or many, or as a class when expanded; others skip it.

abundance	j_gene	len	v_gene	d_gene	CDR3nt	CDR3aa
once	TRBJ1-6	14	TRBV28	.	TGTGCCAGCAGTCTCAGGGGAGGCAATTCACCCCTCCACTTT	CASSLRGGNSPLHF
few	TRBJ2-3	13	TRBV7-2	TRBD1	TGTGCCAGCAGCTCTCAGGGGGCGGATACGCAGTATTTT	CASSSQGADTQYF
few	TRBJ2-7	14	TRBV28	.	TGTGCCAGCAGCCCTTTTGACTTGTCCTACGAGCAGTACTTC	CASSPFDLSYEQYF
few	TRBJ1-6	14	TRBV2	.	TGTGCCAGCAGCCCTACAAGAGATAATTCACCCCTCCACTTT	CASSPTRDNSPLHF
few	TRBJ2-7	13	TRBV4-1	.	TGCGCCAGCAGCCAAGAACCGGGATACGAGCAGTACTTC	CASSQEPGYEQYF
.	TRBJ2-3	15	TRBV9	.	TGTGCCAGCAGCGTAGGAGGGAGCTCCGGGGATACGCAGTATTTT	CASSVGGSSGDTQYF
few	TRBJ1-6	13	TRBV29-1	.	TGCAGCGTTCGGGCGGATTATAATTCACCCCTCCACTTT	CSVRADYNSPLHF
.	TRBJ2-5	12	TRBV28	.	TGTGCCAGCAGTTTGTTTGGAGAGGCCCAGTACTTC	CASSLFGEAQYF
.	TRBJ2-3	16	TRBV20-1	TRBD2	TGCAGTGCTAGAGTTTTCGGGGAGGGAGACACAGATACGCAGTATTTT	CSARVFGEGDTDTQYF
.	TRBJ2-1	13	TRBV7-9	.	TGTGCCAGCAGCGCCGAGGGACTCGGCCCCCAGTTCTTC	CASSAEGLGPQFF
.	TRBJ1-5	13	TRBV20-1	.	TGCAGTGCTAGGCAAGGTAGCAATCAGCCCCAGCATTTT	CSARQGSNQPQHF
.	TRBJ1-1	14	TRBV29-1	.	TGCAGCGTTGAATTTGGGCAGCCGAACACTGAAGCTTTCTTT	CSVEFGQPNTEAFF
.	TRBJ2-6	19	TRBV7-8	.	TGTGCCAGCAGCCCACGGAGGTGGGTCCCCCGCTCTGGGGCCAACGTCCTGACTTTC	CASSPRRWVPRSGANVLTF
.	TRBJ2-1	15	TRBV6-1	.	TGTGCCAGCAGTGAGGGCTACAGCTCTTACAATGAGCAGTTCTTC	CASSEGYSSYNEQFF
.	TRBJ2-5	14	TRBV28	.	TGTGCCAGCAGTTCCCCGTCCATGGCCAATGAGCAGTACTTC	CASSSPSMANEQYF
few	TRBJ2-7	14	TRBV7-2	TRBD1	TGTGCCAGCAGCTCGTCCGGGACAGGGATCGAGCAGTACTTC	CASSSSGTGIEQYF
.	TRBJ2-7	18	TRBV19	TRBD2	TGTGCCAGTAGTATGGGCCATAGAGGCGGGAGCGATTCCTACGAGCAGTACTTC	CASSMGHRGGSDSYEQYF
.	TRBJ2-5	14	TRBV6-6	.	TGTGCCAGCAGTTACCAGACAATCGGGGAGACCCAGTACTTC	CASSYQTIGETQYF
.	TRBJ2-3	15	TRBV12-3/TRBV12-4	TRBD1	TGTGCCAGCAGCCTCCGGGACAGGGGAGCGAATACGCAGTATTTT	CASSLRDRGANTQYF
.	TRBJ1-1	15	TRBV7-9	.	TGTGCCAGCAGCGGGTCGACAGTTCTCGCGACTGAAGCTTTCTTT	CASSGSTVLATEAFF
few	TRBJ2-6	15	TRBV5-1	.	TGCGCCAGCAGCTTGCATCACTCTGGGGCCAACGTCCTGACTTTC	CASSLHHSGANVLTF
.	TRBJ1-6	14	TRBV4-3	TRBD1	TGCGCCAGCAGCCCTCAGGGGGCTTATTCACCCCTCCACTTT	CASSPQGAYSPLHF
.	TRBJ2-1	15	TRBV6-1	TRBD2	TGTGCCAGCAGTGAATGGATGGCGGGAGACAATGAGCAGTTCTTC	CASSEWMAGDNEQFF
few	TRBJ2-2	15	TRBV5-4	.	TGTGCCAGCAGCTTGCCGGCTGAGAACACCGGGGAGCTGTTTTTT	CASSLPAENTGELFF
.	TRBJ1-4	14	TRBV12-3/TRBV12-4	.	TGTGCCAGCAGTTTAGTCGTCCCAAATGAAAAACTGTTTTTT	CASSLVVPNEKLFF
.	TRBJ2-3	15	TRBV12-3/TRBV12-4	.	TGTGCCAGCAGTTCGGCCGGGCTCGTTTCGGATACGCAGTATTTT	CASSSAGLVSDTQYF
once	TRBJ2-7	13	TRBV20-1	.	TGCAGTGCTAGAACGGACAGAATCTACGAGCAGTACTTC	CSARTDRIYEQYF
.	TRBJ2-4	11	TRBV7-2	.	TGTGCCAGCAGCTCGAGGGACATTCAGTACTTC	CASSSRDIQYF
.	TRBJ1-1	15	TRBV12-3/TRBV12-4	.	TGTGCCAGCAGCCCCCCGGGACTCTCGAACACTGAAGCTTTCTTT	CASSPPGLSNTEAFF
few	TRBJ2-7	14	TRBV6-2/TRBV6-3	TRBD2	TGTGCCAGCAGTCGGCGGACTAGCGGTAACGAGCAGTACTTC	CASSRRTSGNEQYF
.	TRBJ2-1	13	TRBV28	TRBD2	TGTGCCAGCAGTTTACTAGCGGCGGGTGAGCAGTTCTTC	CASSLLAAGEQFF
.	TRBJ2-5	15	TRBV6-5	.	TGTGCCAGCAGTTACGCGTGGGGAAGTCAAGAGACCCAGTACTTC	CASSYAWGSQETQYF
many	TRBJ2-1	15	TRBV20-1	TRBD2	TGCAGCCCGGGCGGGGGTCTGGGCTCCTACAATGAGCAGTTCTTC	CSPGGGLGSYNEQFF
.	TRBJ2-4	13	TRBV29-1	TRBD1	TGCAGCGTTGGCCAGACAGGGGAAAACATTCAGTACTTC	CSVGQTGENIQYF
.	TRBJ2-1	13	TRBV20-1	.	TGCAGTGCTAGCGGCCGACCCGGGGATGAGCAGTTCTTC	CSASGRPGDEQFF
.	TRBJ2-1	16	TRBV3-1	TRBD2	TGTGCCAGCAGCGACTCGCCGGGACTAGGTTACAATGAGCAGTTCTTC	CASSDSPGLGYNEQFF